The 22 T cell receptor beta chains below all came from one sample that was sequenced in a study of T cells in Graves' hyperthyroidism and ophthalmopathy. Amplified TCR beta CDR3 regions came from RNA transcripts. TCR CDR3 underwent first-round RT-PCR with the HTBI primer set. TCRdb reprocessed the multiplex PCR reads with MiXCR, giving one entry per CDR3 protein. The repertoire holds hundreds of thousands of distinct CDR3 sequences, just under 20% seen once, with over 45% in the top ten. The source material was blood. The receptor set was obtained from a man aged 35 to 55 with Graves' ophthalmopathy.

This clonotype was counted between two and nine times. The genes are TRBV20-1 and TRBJ2-1, with D maybe TRBD1 (6 bases). The length of the CDR3 is 12 residues. Per the germline V gene, CDR1 is DFQATT and CDR2 is SNEGSKA (reference sequence). The germline V and J ends were trimmed by 1 base and 9 bases, with 10 bases remaining between them. The CDR3 DNA reads as TGCAGTGCTAGAGCGGAAGGGGGTGAGCAGTTCTTC. Its translation is CSARAEGGEQFF.

The chain joins TRBV2 to TRBJ2-7; 9 bases align to TRBD1. Germline loops: CDR1 SNHLY, CDR2 FYNNEI. J gave up 3 bases and V 6 bases, and 6 bases lay outside the gene matches. The CDR3 length is 14 residues. The CDR3 region is CASRWTGVIYEQYF. The CDR3 DNA reads as TGTGCCAGCAGATGGACAGGGGTAATCTACGAGCAGTACTTC.

This clonotype was seen ten or more times. The gene calls are TRBV28 and TRBJ2-7; no clear D gene. There are 13 residues in the CDR3. Trimming removed 4 bases from V and 6 bases from J, with 13 bases in between. Germline V lookup: CDR1 MDHEN, CDR2 SYDVKM. This CDR3 is CASSSTEHSEQYF. The CDR3 nucleotides read TGTGCCAGCAGTTCAACAGAACACTCCGAGCAGTACTTC.

This clonotype was seen more than once but under ten times. CDR3 sequence reads: CASSSGRDRGFGYTF. CDR3 coding DNA: TGTGCCAGCAGTTCGGGCCGGGACAGGGGTTTTGGCTACACCTTC. This sequence joins TRBV6-1 and TRBJ1-2; 10 positions match TRBD1. V shed 5 bases and J 7 bases; nucleotides not matched to a gene: 10. Germline V CDR1 and CDR2: MNHNS, SASEGT. The CDR3 covers 15 residues.

This clonotype has a count of ten or more. The chain recombines TRBV5-1 with TRBJ2-1; 7 bases are a match to TRBD2. The trim removed 4 bases at V and 5 bases at J, leaving 6 bases unmatched. Germline CDR1 reads SGHRS; CDR2 reads YFSETQ. CDR3 length: 14 residues. For the CDR3, the DNA is TGCGCCAGCAGCCCCCTGGCGGGGGACAATGAGCAGTTCTTC. Its translation: CASSPLAGDNEQFF.

The J gene is TRBJ1-5, the V gene TRBV10-2, with 7 nucleotides matching TRBD1. CDR1 and CDR2 (germline): WSHSY, SAAADI. With V trimmed by 8 bases and J by 6 bases, 13 bases remained unmatched. The CDR3 runs to 15 residues. The CDR3 region has the DNA TGCGCCAGCTCAAGAACAGGGGATATAGGTCAGCCCCAGCATTTT. It translates to CASSRTGDIGQPQHF.

This clonotype appeared many times. The CDR3 reads CASSPPGTVYNEQFF. For the CDR3, the DNA is TGTGCCAGCAGCCCACCCGGGACTGTTTACAATGAGCAGTTCTTC. V and J are TRBV7-2 and TRBJ2-1, with a weak D call TRBD2 (6 bases). Trimming cost V 5 bases and J 4 bases, with 15 bases left between them. The CDR3 is made up of 15 amino acids. The germline V gene encodes CDR1 SGHTA and CDR2 FQGNSA.

A few counts support this clonotype. The rearrangement links TRBV14 to TRBJ2-2; D perhaps matches TRBD2 (6 bases). CDR3 length equals 13 residues. V was shortened by 3 bases and J by 5 bases, with 7 bases between the two germline ends. Germline V gene data show CDR1 as SGHDN and CDR2 as FVKESK. CDR3 amino acids: CASSQRDTGELFF. CDR3 bases: TGTGCCAGCAGCCAGCGGGATACCGGGGAGCTGTTTTTT.

The table lists this clonotype with a few counts. The chain recombines TRBV18 with TRBJ2-3; TRBD2 agrees at 7 bases. J lost 0 bases, V lost 5 bases, and 8 bases had no gene match. Per germline, CDR1 KGHSH and CDR2 LQKENI. The CDR3 length is 16 residues. CDR3 amino acids: CASSSGLVHSTDTQYF. CDR3 DNA: TGTGCCAGCTCATCCGGACTAGTTCATAGCACAGATACGCAGTATTTT.

The chain recombines TRBV6-5 with TRBJ2-1, with TRBD1 as a possible D gene (7 bases). Per germline, CDR1 MNHEY and CDR2 SVGAGI. V was pared by 2 bases and J by 0 bases, with 14 bases between. CDR3 length equals 17 residues. CDR3: CASSYGSGGSSYNEQFF. The CDR3 DNA is TGTGCCAGCAGTTACGGTTCAGGGGGGAGCTCCTACAATGAGCAGTTCTTC.

This clonotype was observed a handful of times. The chain recombines TRBV28 with TRBJ1-6; D uncertain. Germline CDR1 and CDR2: MDHEN and SYDVKM. This CDR3 has 13 residues. The germline V and J ends were trimmed by 0 bases and 10 bases, with 7 bases remaining between them. The DNA of the CDR3 is TGTGCCAGCAGTTTATGGGAGGGCTCACCCCTCCACTTT. Protein sequence: CASSLWEGSPLHF.

This clonotype was seen many times. This chain links TRBV30 with TRBJ2-3, with D hard to call. CDR1 and CDR2 from the germline V gene are GTSNPN and SVGIG (reference sequence). Deletions cut 2 bases from V and 7 bases from J, with 4 bases between. The CDR3 has 10 amino acids. CDR3: CAWSRNTQYF. The CDR3 DNA reads TGTGCCTGGAGTAGGAATACGCAGTATTTT. The complete variable domain, with remaining parts taken from reference TRBV30 and TRBJ2-3, reads SQTIHQWPATLVQPVGSPLSLECTVEGTSNPNLYWYRQAAGRGLQLLFYSVGIGQISSEVPQNLSASRPQDRQFILSSKKLLLSDSGFYLCAWSRNTQYFGPGTRLTVL.

This clonotype appeared a few times. A much larger clone is a single base away; this may be a read error. V usage is TRBV11-2 and J usage is TRBJ2-1; D may be TRBD2 (5 bases). With 3 bases removed from V and 5 bases from J, the gap between germline ends came to 8 bases. This CDR3 is 13 amino acids long. Germline lookup yields CDR1 SGHAT and CDR2 FQNNGV. The CDR3 coding sequence is TGTGCCAGCAGCTTCTCTAGCCACAATGAGCAGTTCTTC. It specifies CASSFSSHNEQFF.

This clonotype was counted between two and nine times. The chain uses TRBV6-1 and TRBJ1-2; 7 positions agree with TRBD1. J was trimmed by 6 bases and V by 6 bases; bases with no gene match: 4. The CDR3 consists of 12 residues. Germline V gives CDR1 MNHNS, CDR2 SASEGT. The CDR3 reads CASSRDSHGYTF. The CDR3 DNA reads TGTGCCAGCAGCCGGGACAGCCATGGCTACACCTTC.

J is TRBJ2-5 and V is TRBV20-1; D is ambiguous. The length of the CDR3 is 16 residues. CDR1 is DFQATT, CDR2 SNEGSKA, per germline (reference sequence). V was shortened by 0 bases and J by 7 bases, with 21 bases between the two germline ends. Here the CDR3 DNA reads TGCAGTGCTAGAGATGTCGTGGAGTTCCTTCGAGGGACCCAGTACTTC. Protein: CSARDVVEFLRGTQYF.

In DNA, the CDR3 is TGTGCCAGCAGTGAAGCTGCCAGGTTCGGCTCACCCCTCCACTTT. Protein: CASSEAARFGSPLHF. This rearrangement joins TRBV6-1 to TRBJ1-6; no definite D call. V was trimmed by 0 bases and J by 10 bases, leaving 13 bases between them. This CDR3 is built from 15 residues. Germline assignment: CDR1 MNHNS and CDR2 SASEGT.

This chain connects TRBV5-1 to TRBJ2-6; D tentatively reads TRBD1 or TRBD2 (5 bases each). The V gene's germline CDR1 is SGHRS and CDR2 YFSETQ. CDR3 length: 18 residues. V lost 8 bases and J lost 4, with 25 bases in between. The CDR3 reads CASQRSPPGLAGANVLTF. DNA of the CDR3: TGCGCCAGTCAACGGAGCCCCCCGGGGCTTGCGGGGGCCAACGTCCTGACTTTC.

This clonotype was counted many times. The chain carries TRBV6-6 and TRBJ1-1; a possible D gene is TRBD1 (6 bases). The germline CDR1 and CDR2 sequences are MNHNY and SVGAGI (reference sequence). Between the trimmed V and J ends, which lost 2 bases and 5 bases, there was a span of 18 bases. The CDR3 totals 16 residues. Here the CDR3 DNA reads TGTGCCAGCAGTTACCCCGTCCGGGGGCCGGGGACTGAAGCTTTCTTT. Translation gives CASSYPVRGPGTEAFF.

This clonotype was detected only a few times. The V and J genes are TRBV7-9 and TRBJ1-1; tentative D call: TRBD1 (5 bases). Germline V lookup: CDR1 SEHNR, CDR2 FQNEAQ (reference sequence). Trimming shortened V by 8 bases and J by 6 bases, and 16 bases separated the two germline ends. CDR3 length: 13 residues. The CDR3 DNA follows: TGTGCCAGCGGACCGGGGGTGAGGGCTGAAGCTTTCTTT. It is translated as CASGPGVRAEAFF.

This clonotype showed up just once. This sequence joins TRBV12-3 or TRBV12-4 and TRBJ1-5, with D perhaps matching TRBD1 (6 bases). The CDR3 is 15 amino acids. V lost 0 bases, J lost 2 bases, and 8 bases lay in between. The CDR3 loop is CASSLAGAGNQPQHF. The CDR3 DNA sequence: TGTGCCAGCAGTTTAGCGGGGGCTGGCAATCAGCCCCAGCATTTT.

The chain joins TRBV3-1 to TRBJ2-3; 13 nucleotides align to TRBD2. Germline V gene sequence: CDR1 LGHDT, CDR2 YNNKEL (reference sequence). J lost 8 bases, V lost 2 bases, and 10 bases had no gene match. There are 17 residues in the CDR3. The DNA of the CDR3 is TGTGCCAGCAGCCAATACAGGACTAGCGGGGGAAGGGGTACGCAGTATTTT. Amino acid sequence: CASSQYRTSGGRGTQYF.

Points on this clonotype: The junction differs from germline at one of its ends, possibly a read error. The rearrangement links TRBV5-1 to TRBJ1-5, with D unclear. The germline gives CDR1 SGHRS, CDR2 YFSETQ. The CDR3 has 13 residues. CDR3 nucleotide sequence: TGCGCCAGCAGATTGGACGACGCTCAGCCCCAGCATTTT. The encoded protein is CASRLDDAQPQHF.